This TCR beta chain was sequenced during a study of OX40 agonist ivuxolimab in advanced cancers. Across the study: One hepatocellular carcinoma and a couple of cutaneous melanoma patients partially responded. The study's findings and limits: Average numbers of expanded clones were greater in CD8+ T cells than in CD4+.

Anyone with autoimmune disease history or systemic immunosuppression was excluded. This clone was observed a few times. No antigen is known for it. This table comes from immunoSEQ multiplex PCR, and its TCRdb copy is limited to in-frame clones, with some not included. Counted here are 100,000 or so clones, approximately 85% occurring once; the ten biggest clones make up about 3.8%. This CDR3 has 15 amino acids. V lost 4 bases, J lost 0 bases, and 10 bases lay in between. Germline CDR1 and CDR2: SGHNT and YENEEA. The rearrangement joins TRBV11-3 to TRBJ2-1; D unclear. The receptor was isolated from an adult with an advanced solid tumor such as melanoma, head and neck, liver or kidney cancer. Sample: CD4+ or CD8+ T cells sorted from blood, taken in a trial of the OX40 agonist ivuxolimab. CDR3 amino acids: CASSSFRASYNEQFF. The CDR3 DNA sequence: TGTGCCAGCAGCTCCTTTAGGGCCTCCTACAATGAGCAGTTCTTC.